This T cell receptor (beta chain) appears in the sequencing data of a study of PD-1 blockade in classical Hodgkin lymphoma. Study-level points and caveats: Healthy donors were reported to have higher baseline TCR diversity than newly diagnosed patients. Repertoire differences lack defined causes, possibly disease activity or prior therapy.

For this clone: Its antigen is as yet unknown. A junction end diverges from the germline sequence, so it may reflect a read error.

The CDR3 covers 12 residues. The germline gives CDR1 MNHEY, CDR2 SVGAGI. Measured with immunoSEQ multiplex PCR; TCRdb has only the in-frame clones, and not every one. The data show about 17,000 clones, 78% seen once. Specified time point: cycle 4 day 1 (C4D1), after less than seven weeks of nivolumab. There was relapse after autologous stem cell transplantation in every patient, and there was variation in brentuximab vedotin exposure. Using magnetic negative selection, the CD4+ T cells were separated out of thawed PBMCs. The input for sequencing was CD4+ T cells from blood, taken before the fourth cycle of nivolumab. This receptor was obtained from a human donor with classical Hodgkin lymphoma. The V call is TRBV6-5, the J call TRBJ2-1, with TRBD1 matching 7 bases. As DNA, the CDR3 is TGTGCCAGCACCGGCAGGACAGGTCCGTTGATCTTC. It translates to CASTGRTGPLIF.